This entry concerns a single T cell receptor (beta chain). Its antigen remains unidentified. V lost 1 base, J lost 9 bases, and 9 bases lay in between. Germline values: CDR1 SGHTA, CDR2 FQGNSA. This CDR3 contains 13 residues. These data come from a study of cytomegalovirus exposure and HLA in healthy donors. General study results and limits: Later examination showed HLA-associated TCR beta chains had greater clonal expansion than equally common others. By a later analysis, the bulk of CMV-associated TCR beta chains appeared HLA-restricted.

In the PCR, 60 Vbeta and 13 Jbeta primers were used. Per the authors' pipeline: Roughly 12 million of 80 million to 85 million unique TCR beta chains were shared, per a later count. Clones were read by immunoSEQ multiplex PCR, and TCRdb kept only the in-frame ones, dropping some. V and J calls and clone size are those listed in that table; D and trimming were worked out from the DNA. The data contain about 230,000 clones, about 77% of them singletons. The chain has TRBV7-2 and TRBJ2-2; the D is unclear. Sequencing was done on a sample of PBMCs. This receptor was identified in a boy between 10 and 17 years old in good health and CMV-seronegative. The CDR3 sequence is CASSLVLGRELFF. CDR3 sequence (DNA): TGTGCCAGCAGCTTAGTATTGGGCCGGGAGCTGTTTTTT.